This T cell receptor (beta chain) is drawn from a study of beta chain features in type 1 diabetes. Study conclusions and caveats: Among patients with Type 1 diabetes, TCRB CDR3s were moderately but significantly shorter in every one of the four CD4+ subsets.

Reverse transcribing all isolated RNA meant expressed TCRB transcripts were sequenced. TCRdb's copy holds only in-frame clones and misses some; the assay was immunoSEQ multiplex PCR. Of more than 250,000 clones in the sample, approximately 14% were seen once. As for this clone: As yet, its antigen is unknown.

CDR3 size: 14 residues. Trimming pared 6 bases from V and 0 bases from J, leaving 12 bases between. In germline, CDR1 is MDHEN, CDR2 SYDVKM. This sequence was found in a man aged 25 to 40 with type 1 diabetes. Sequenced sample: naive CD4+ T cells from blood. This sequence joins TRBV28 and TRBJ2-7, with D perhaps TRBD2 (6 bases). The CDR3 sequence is CASRRLGNSYEQYF. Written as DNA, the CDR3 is TGTGCCAGCAGAAGACTAGGAAACTCCTACGAGCAGTACTTC.